The TCR beta chain described here comes from a study of T-cell memory formation after mild COVID-19. Study summary: TCR clusters showed largely donor specificity.

Study-wide results and caveats: CD8+ contracting clones occupied EMRA, while CD4+ ones occupied mainly CM and EM.

The CDR3 loop spans 14 amino acids. V lost 6 bases and J lost 7, with 17 bases in between. Germline V gives CDR1 SGHRS, CDR2 YFSETQ. Researchers used 5'RACE with constant-segment primers to make TCR alpha and TCR beta cDNA libraries that carry sample barcodes and UMIs. Each CDR3 protein gets one entry after TCRdb re-called the 5' RACE reads with MiXCR. The table records around 200,000 distinct CDR3 sequences, roughly 30% of them present only once. In its sample, this clonotype was seen a few times. The antigen is unknown. Sample: PBMCs or a T cell subset sorted from them (not recorded which). The receptor was derived from an adult woman who had mild COVID-19 (a few samples of this study predate the infection). Cell type and time point are not known. The rearrangement uses TRBV5-1 and TRBJ2-1; D is possibly TRBD1 or TRBD2 (6 bases each). In DNA, the CDR3 is TGCGCCAGCACCCAAAGGGTAGGGGGGAATGAGCAGTTCTTC. It yields the protein CASTQRVGGNEQFF.